The clone carrying this TCR beta chain was counted between two and nine times. What it binds is unknown. Using its own MiXCR run on the 5' RACE reads, TCRdb lists one record per CDR3 protein. This table has hundreds of thousands of distinct CDR3 sequences, more than 9% appearing once. The entry originates in a study of identical twins. Notes on the study in general: Memory repertoires showed no such pattern, whereas abundant cord blood beta clonotypes carried fewer insertions. Models underestimated TCR alpha sharing (out-of-frame) in monozygotic twins.

Healthy Caucasians, and only they, were the donors. V lost 2 bases, J lost 3 bases, and 9 bases stayed unmatched. This CDR3 contains 17 residues. The V gene's germline CDR1 is ENHRY and CDR2 SYGVKD. These sequences were also reported in another study, on yellow fever vaccine responses in identical twins.

The specimen sequenced was PBMCs. This receptor was taken from a woman between 18 and 29 years old in good health. J is TRBJ2-3 and V is TRBV10-3; TRBD2 agrees at 9 bases. Here the CDR3 reads CAISEPSGELWTDTQYF. The CDR3 bases are TGTGCCATCAGTGAGCCTAGCGGGGAACTCTGGACAGATACGCAGTATTTT.